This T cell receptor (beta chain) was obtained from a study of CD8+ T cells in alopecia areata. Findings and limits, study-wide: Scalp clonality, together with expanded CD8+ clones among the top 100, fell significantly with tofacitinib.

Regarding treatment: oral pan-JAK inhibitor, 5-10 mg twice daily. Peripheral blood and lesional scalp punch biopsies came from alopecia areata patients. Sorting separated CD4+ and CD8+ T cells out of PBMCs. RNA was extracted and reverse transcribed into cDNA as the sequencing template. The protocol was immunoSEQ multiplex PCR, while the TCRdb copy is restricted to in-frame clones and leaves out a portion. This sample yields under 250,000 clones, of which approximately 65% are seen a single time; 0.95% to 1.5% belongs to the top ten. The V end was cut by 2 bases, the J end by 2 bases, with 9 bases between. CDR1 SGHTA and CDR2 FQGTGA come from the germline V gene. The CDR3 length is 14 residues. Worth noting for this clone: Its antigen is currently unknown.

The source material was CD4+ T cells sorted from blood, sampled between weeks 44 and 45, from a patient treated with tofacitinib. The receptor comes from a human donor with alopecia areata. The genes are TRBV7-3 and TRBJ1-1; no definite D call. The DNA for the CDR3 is TGTGCCAGCAGCTTAGGTCATTCTAACACTGAAGCTTTCTTT. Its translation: CASSLGHSNTEAFF.